The 23 T cell receptor beta chains given below trace back to one sample, sequenced in a study of identifying expanded T cells in peripheral blood. Repertoires were generated with immunoSEQ multiplex PCR, while TCRdb's copy carries only in-frame clones and drops some. The data show about 80,000 clones, over 80% seen once. Sequenced: blood. These receptors all stem from a person aged 18 to 70 in good health.

The rearrangement links TRBV7-2 to TRBJ1-2, with D maybe TRBD1 (5 bases). Germline V gene data show CDR1 as SGHTA and CDR2 as FQGNSA. CDR3 length: 12 amino acids. The V end lost 5 bases, the J end lost 8 bases, and 12 bases lay between the germline ends. The CDR3 DNA reads as TGTGCCAGCAGCACAGGAGCTAACGGCTACACCTTC. Translation: CASSTGANGYTF. Complete variable domain (other parts from reference TRBV7-2 and TRBJ1-2): GAGVSQSPSNKVTEKGKDVELRCDPISGHTALYWYRQSLGQGLEFLIYFQGNSAPDKSGLPSDRFSAERTGGSVSTLTIQRTQQEDSAVYLCASSTGANGYTFGSGTRLTVV.

The chain combines TRBV9 with TRBJ1-1; no definite D call. The V end lost 0 bases, the J end lost 2 bases, and 8 bases lay between the germline ends. In germline, CDR1 is SGDLS, CDR2 YYNGEE. This CDR3 has 14 amino acids. In DNA form, the CDR3 reads TGTGCCAGCAGCGTAGGTTCAGGAAACACTGAAGCTTTCTTT. Amino acid sequence: CASSVGSGNTEAFF.

The chain carries TRBV14 and TRBJ1-1, with unresolved D. The V and J ends lost 0 bases and 0 bases respectively, with 8 bases between them. From germline, CDR1 is SGHDN and CDR2 FVKESK. The CDR3 loop spans 15 amino acids. DNA for the CDR3: TGTGCCAGCAGCCAAGATGTGGCAATGAACACTGAAGCTTTCTTT. Its translation is CASSQDVAMNTEAFF.

The chain couples TRBV28 to TRBJ2-3; D may match TRBD1 or TRBD2 (6 bases each). Germline assignment: CDR1 MDHEN and CDR2 SYDVKM. The germline V and J ends were trimmed by 8 bases and 2 bases, with 26 bases remaining between them. This CDR3 region has 18 residues. This chain's CDR3 is CASRGQLRGITFTDTQYF. The CDR3 bases are TGTGCCAGCCGTGGACAGCTACGGGGGATAACCTTCACAGATACGCAGTATTTT.

The chain uses TRBV4-2 and TRBJ2-5; 7 bases are a match to TRBD2. Trimming took 1 base from V and 2 from J; bases not matched to a gene: 13. This CDR3 contains 18 residues. Germline V CDR1 and CDR2: LGHNA, YNFKEQ. The CDR3 DNA reads as TGTGCCAGCAGCCAAGCCCGGGGGGTGGTGGCAATTCAAGAGACCCAGTACTTC. This gives the protein CASSQARGVVAIQETQYF.

This clone has only one observation. The chain employs TRBV5-1 and TRBJ2-3; 7 bases match TRBD1. There are 16 residues in the CDR3. Germline values: CDR1 SGHRS, CDR2 YFSETQ. V dropped 3 bases and J dropped 3; count of bases not matched to a gene: 10. In DNA form, the CDR3 reads TGCGCCAGCAGCTCCCCGACAGGGAAGGTAACAGATACGCAGTATTTT. This translates into CASSSPTGKVTDTQYF. The full variable domain, in which reference TRBV5-1 and TRBJ2-3 provide the parts outside the CDR3, is KAGVTQTPRYLIKTRGQQVTLSCSPISGHRSVSWYQQTPGQGLQFLFEYFSETQRNKGNFPGRFSGRQFSNSRSEMNVSTLELGDSALYLCASSSPTGKVTDTQYFGPGTRLTVL.

The chain combines TRBV27 with TRBJ2-5, with D perhaps being TRBD1 or TRBD2 (5 bases each). Trimming cost V 5 bases and J 7 bases, with 23 bases left between them. The CDR3 sequence is 16 residues long. CDR1 and CDR2 (germline): MNHEY, SMNVEV (reference sequence). CDR3 sequence reads: CASSPLSGTTGRTQYF. In DNA, the CDR3 is TGTGCCAGCAGTCCACTATCCGGGACGACCGGTAGGACCCAGTACTTC.

The V gene is TRBV28, the J gene TRBJ2-7, with TRBD1 as a possible D gene (6 bases). CDR3 size: 12 residues. Germline V gene lookup returns CDR1 MDHEN and CDR2 SYDVKM. V lost 8 bases, J lost 0 bases, and 8 bases lay in between. CDR3 residues: CASRDTSYEQYF. CDR3 DNA: TGTGCCAGCCGGGACACCTCCTACGAGCAGTACTTC.

The chain carries TRBV19 and TRBJ2-5; D possibly corresponds to TRBD1 (6 bases). This CDR3 has 15 amino acids. The V end was cut by 7 bases, the J end by 4 bases, with 19 bases between. Germline V lookup: CDR1 LNHDA, CDR2 SQIVND (reference sequence). Here the CDR3 DNA reads TGTGCCAGTACCGTGGGGGCAGGGAAAACAGAGACCCAGTACTTC. It is translated as CASTVGAGKTETQYF.

The chain combines TRBV20-1 with TRBJ2-7, with D possibly called TRBD1 or TRBD2 (5 bases each). Germline V gene data show CDR1 as DFQATT and CDR2 as SNEGSKA (reference sequence). With 6 bases removed from V and 7 bases from J, the gap between germline ends came to 13 bases. The CDR3 is 11 residues long. This chain's CDR3 is CSALGDLEQYF. The DNA for the CDR3 is TGCAGTGCATTGGGGGATCTAGAGCAGTACTTC.

V usage is TRBV7-3 and J usage is TRBJ2-6; 7 positions agree with TRBD1. The CDR3 totals 16 residues. V lost 5 bases to trimming and J lost 2 bases; unmatched junction nucleotides: 6. CDR1 and CDR2 (germline): SGHTA, FQGTGA. CDR3 protein: CASSAQTGTGANVLTF. In DNA, the CDR3 is TGTGCCAGCAGCGCCCAGACAGGGACTGGGGCCAACGTCCTGACTTTC.

On this clone itself: Relative to the germline gene, one junction end is altered; a read error may explain this. The CDR3 loop reads CASSLAVLYEQYF. The CDR3 DNA reads as TGTGCCAGCAGTTTAGCGGTACTCTACGAGCAGTACTTC. The chain is built from TRBV7-8 and TRBJ2-7, with D possibly being TRBD2 (6 bases). CDR3 length equals 13 residues. CDR1 SGHVS and CDR2 FQNEAQ come from the germline V gene.

The chain couples TRBV11-1 to TRBJ2-7; D is unresolved. Trimming stripped 5 bases from V and 3 bases from J, with 11 bases between. Germline assignment: CDR1 SGHAT and CDR2 FQDESV (reference sequence). The length of the CDR3 is 13 residues. The CDR3 is CASSPNKYYEQYF. The CDR3 bases are TGTGCCAGCAGCCCGAACAAATACTACGAGCAGTACTTC. Looking up the rest from reference TRBV11-1 and TRBJ2-7 gives the full variable domain: EAEVAQSPRYKITEKSQAVAFWCDPISGHATLYWYRQILGQGPELLVQFQDESVVDDSQLPKDRFSAERLKGVDSTLKIQPAELGDSAMYLCASSPNKYYEQYFGPGTRLTVT.

This rearrangement joins TRBV9 to TRBJ2-7; 12 positions match TRBD2. This CDR3 region has 17 residues. Per germline, CDR1 SGDLS and CDR2 YYNGEE. With 3 bases clipped from V and 0 bases from J, the junction kept 7 bases outside the gene matches. In DNA form, the CDR3 reads TGTGCCAGCAGCGCGCCGTCACTAGCGGGAGGCTCCTACGAGCAGTACTTC. Translated: CASSAPSLAGGSYEQYF.

The chain is built from TRBV5-1 and TRBJ2-7, with TRBD2 identical over 13 bases. V lost 4 bases, J lost 7 bases, and 8 bases stayed unmatched. The germline CDR1 and CDR2 sequences are SGHRS and YFSETQ. The CDR3 has 15 residues. The CDR3 nucleotides read TGCGCCAGCAGCGCCTTTCCGGGACTAGCGGGAGAGCAGTACTTC. It codes for CASSAFPGLAGEQYF.

This clone was picked up one time. The rearrangement links TRBV29-1 to TRBJ2-1, with TRBD2 matching over 9 bases. Germline V gene sequence: CDR1 SQVTM, CDR2 ANQGSEA. V gave up 6 bases and J gave up 10 bases; unmatched junction bases: 10. CDR3 length: 13 amino acids. Here the CDR3 DNA reads TGCAGCGTACCGGGACTAGCCCAAATCGAGCAGTTCTTC. Its protein is CSVPGLAQIEQFF.

J is TRBJ2-7 and V is TRBV5-1, with a possible D match to TRBD1 (6 bases). This CDR3 comprises 13 residues. Germline V gives CDR1 SGHRS, CDR2 YFSETQ. V was pared by 4 bases and J by 2 bases, with 10 bases between. CDR3 sequence (DNA): TGCGCCAGCAGCGCGACAGGACCCTACGAGCAGTACTTC. Its translation: CASSATGPYEQYF. Drawing the rest from reference TRBV5-1 and TRBJ2-7, the complete variable domain is KAGVTQTPRYLIKTRGQQVTLSCSPISGHRSVSWYQQTPGQGLQFLFEYFSETQRNKGNFPGRFSGRQFSNSRSEMNVSTLELGDSALYLCASSATGPYEQYFGPGTRLTVT.

V and J are TRBV18 and TRBJ2-1; 7 bases line up with TRBD2. Germline CDR1 KGHSH, CDR2 LQKENI. The ends lost 1 base at V and 7 bases at J; junction bases unmatched: 7. The CDR3 has 15 residues. In DNA, the CDR3 is TGTGCCAGCTCACCACAAAGGCTAGCGGCTAATGAGCAGTTCTTC. The encoded protein is CASSPQRLAANEQFF. The full variable domain, with the rest looked up from reference TRBV18 and TRBJ2-1, is NAGVMQNPRHLVRRRGQEARLRCSPMKGHSHVYWYRQLPEEGLKFMVYLQKENIIDESGMPKERFSAEFPKEGPSILRIQQVVRGDSAAYFCASSPQRLAANEQFFGPGTRLTVL.

This chain uses TRBV2 with TRBJ2-7, with 12 positions matching TRBD2. Looked up from germline, CDR1 is SNHLY and CDR2 is FYNNEI. Trimming removed 5 bases from V and 6 bases from J; junction bases left unmatched: 17. The CDR3 has 18 residues. The CDR3 nucleotides are TGTGCCAGCAGTACGGACAGGGATCTAGCGGGAGGGCCGATCGAGCAGTACTTC. Translation gives CASSTDRDLAGGPIEQYF.

This chain connects TRBV9 to TRBJ2-1; 8 nucleotides align to TRBD2. V was pared by 0 bases and J by 6 bases, with 8 bases of the junction left unmatched. The CDR3 is made up of 16 amino acids. Per the germline V gene, CDR1 is SGDLS and CDR2 is YYNGEE. The CDR3 DNA sequence: TGTGCCAGCAGCGTAGACGAGGGACTAGTCCCCAATGAGCAGTTCTTC. Translating it yields CASSVDEGLVPNEQFF.

V and J are TRBV7-2 and TRBJ2-7, with D maybe TRBD1 (5 bases). V lost 3 bases and J lost 8, with 17 bases in between. CDR1 and CDR2 (germline): SGHTA, FQGNSA. The CDR3 has 14 residues. CDR3 nucleotides: TGTGCCAGCAGCTTGGGGCCGACAGAGGAAAAGCAGTACTTC. It translates to CASSLGPTEEKQYF.

V and J are TRBV9 and TRBJ2-5, with 7 bases aligning to TRBD2. In germline, CDR1 is SGDLS, CDR2 YYNGEE. The CDR3 loop spans 17 amino acids. The junction had 12 bases not matched to a gene; V was cut back by 4 bases and J by 0 bases. The CDR3 DNA sequence: TGTGCCAGCAGCAGAGCGGGAATACTTAGTCACCAAGAGACCCAGTACTTC. As protein: CASSRAGILSHQETQYF. Supplemented by reference TRBV9 and TRBJ2-5, the full variable domain reads DSGVTQTPKHLITATGQRVTLRCSPRSGDLSVYWYQQSLDQGLQFLIQYYNGEERAKGNILERFSAQQFPDLHSELNLSSLELGDSALYFCASSRAGILSHQETQYFGPGTRLLVL.

The V and J genes are TRBV7-3 and TRBJ2-5; D is perhaps TRBD2 (5 bases). Per germline, CDR1 SGHTA and CDR2 FQGTGA. CDR3 size: 13 residues. Trimming removed 5 bases at V and 7 bases at J, with 14 bases between. DNA for the CDR3: TGTGCCAGCAGCCCTCAAGTTGAGGGGACCCAGTACTTC. Amino acids: CASSPQVEGTQYF.